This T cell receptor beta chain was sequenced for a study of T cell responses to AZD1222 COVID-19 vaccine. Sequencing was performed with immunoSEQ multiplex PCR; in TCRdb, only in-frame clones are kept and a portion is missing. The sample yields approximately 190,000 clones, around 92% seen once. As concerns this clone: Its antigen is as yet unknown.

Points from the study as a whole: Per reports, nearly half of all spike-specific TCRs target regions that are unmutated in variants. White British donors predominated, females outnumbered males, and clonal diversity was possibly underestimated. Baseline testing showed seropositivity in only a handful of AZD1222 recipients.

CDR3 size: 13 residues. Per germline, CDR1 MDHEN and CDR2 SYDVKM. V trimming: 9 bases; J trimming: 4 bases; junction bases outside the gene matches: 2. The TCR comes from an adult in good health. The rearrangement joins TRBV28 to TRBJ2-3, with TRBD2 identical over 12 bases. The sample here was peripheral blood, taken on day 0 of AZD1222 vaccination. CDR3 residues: CASLAGGPDTQYF. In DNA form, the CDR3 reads TGTGCCAGTCTAGCGGGGGGGCCAGATACGCAGTATTTT.